This T cell receptor (beta chain) was sequenced for a study of CD8 T cells in ankylosing spondylitis. Study-wide findings and caveats: Disease-linked clones reportedly showed significant enrichment in matched ankylosing spondylitis synovial fluid. A subset of motif variants has previously been described in the synovial fluid and blood of reactive arthritis.

Concerning this clonotype: Its target is not known.

CDR3 length: 18 amino acids. Germline V gene sequence: CDR1 DFQATT, CDR2 SNEGSKA (reference sequence). Trimming removed 3 bases at V and 1 base at J, with 24 bases between. Researchers built TCR beta libraries using quantitative 5'-RACE with molecular barcodes. Using its own MiXCR run on the 5' RACE reads, TCRdb lists one record per CDR3 protein. The table records some 240,000 distinct CDR3 sequences, about 24% of them present only once. The V and J genes are TRBV20-1 and TRBJ2-5; possibly TRBD1 for D (6 bases). The clonotype originates from a male donor with ankylosing spondylitis or in good health (not recorded which). Sequenced sample: blood, either unsorted or a sorted T cell fraction (not recorded which). The chain's CDR3 is CSASPPRFTQGSQETQYF. The DNA of the CDR3 is TGCAGTGCTAGTCCTCCGCGGTTTACACAGGGAAGCCAAGAGACCCAGTACTTC.